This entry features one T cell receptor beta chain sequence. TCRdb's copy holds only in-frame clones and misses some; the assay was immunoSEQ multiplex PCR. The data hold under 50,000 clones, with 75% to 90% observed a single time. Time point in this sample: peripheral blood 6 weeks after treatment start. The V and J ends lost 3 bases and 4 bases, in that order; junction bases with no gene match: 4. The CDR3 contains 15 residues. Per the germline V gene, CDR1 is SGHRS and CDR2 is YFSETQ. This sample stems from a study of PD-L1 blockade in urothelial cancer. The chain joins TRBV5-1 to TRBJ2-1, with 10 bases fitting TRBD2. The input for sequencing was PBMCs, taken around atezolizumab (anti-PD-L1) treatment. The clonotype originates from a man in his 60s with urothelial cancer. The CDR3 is CASSSSGGAYNEQFF. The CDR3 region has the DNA TGCGCCAGCAGCTCAAGCGGGGGGGCTTACAATGAGCAGTTCTTC. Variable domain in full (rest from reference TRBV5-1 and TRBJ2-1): KAGVTQTPRYLIKTRGQQVTLSCSPISGHRSVSWYQQTPGQGLQFLFEYFSETQRNKGNFPGRFSGRQFSNSRSEMNVSTLELGDSALYLCASSSSGGAYNEQFFGPGTRLTVL.